The 21 T cell receptor beta chains given below trace back to one sample, sequenced in a study of vaccination and CD4 T cells after COVID-19. As for treatment: approximately 11-day PBMC culture with coronavirus spike peptide pools or control peptides (ViraFEST assay). Cultured CD4+ T cell DNA underwent sequencing with the Oncomine TCR Beta short-read assay. TCRdb used MiXCR to reprocess the PCR reads, holding one entry per CDR3 protein. Here the sample spans about 9,200 distinct CDR3 sequences, just over 60% being singletons. The antigens these receptors bind are not known. Specimen: CD4+ T cells from blood, cultured in vitro. These receptors were collected from a human donor who had recovered from COVID-19.

The chain has TRBV6-1 and TRBJ1-2, with D maybe TRBD1 (5 bases). This CDR3 is built from 13 residues. The V and J ends lost 10 bases and 1 base respectively, with 13 bases between them. Germline V gene lookup returns CDR1 MNHNS and CDR2 SASEGT. The CDR3 is CATGHLFNYGYTF. In DNA form, the CDR3 reads TGTGCCACCGGACACTTGTTTAACTATGGCTACACCTTC.

DNA for the CDR3: TGTGCCAGTAGTACCCTCGGCCGGACTCCAGGTCAGCCCCAGCATTTT. Its protein product is CASSTLGRTPGQPQHF. J is TRBJ1-5 and V is TRBV19, with D unclear. CDR3 length equals 16 residues. V lost 4 bases to trimming and J lost 6 bases, with 19 bases between them. The V gene's germline CDR1 is LNHDA and CDR2 SQIVND (reference sequence).

CDR3 sequence (DNA): TGCAGTGCCCCCGGGCGGGGGGTAGAGACCCAGTACTTC. This sequence encodes CSAPGRGVETQYF. This rearrangement joins TRBV20-1 to TRBJ2-5, with 8 bases that match TRBD2. The CDR3 length is 13 residues. V shed 6 bases, J shed 4 bases, and the junction held 7 bases outside the gene matches. Germline CDR1 is DFQATT and CDR2 is SNEGSKA (reference sequence).

The CDR3 DNA reads TGTGCCACCAGCAGAGATTCGGAGACCCAGTACTTC. Amino acid sequence: CATSRDSETQYF. V gene TRBV15 combines with J gene TRBJ2-5; no definite D call. In germline, CDR1 is LNHNV, CDR2 YYDKDF (reference sequence). The CDR3 sequence is 12 residues long. V gave up 0 bases and J gave up 5 bases, with 4 bases separating them.

The chain links TRBV10-3 to TRBJ1-1; D gene unclear. Germline lookup yields CDR1 ENHRY and CDR2 SYGVKD. V shed 6 bases and J shed 1 base, with 3 bases lying between them. This CDR3 contains 11 residues. DNA for the CDR3: TGTGCCATCAGCCAGAACACTGAAGCTTTCTTT. Translating it yields CAISQNTEAFF.

J is TRBJ1-3 and V is TRBV6-1; 7 bases are shared with TRBD1. The CDR3 sequence is 13 residues long. J lost 2 bases, V lost 8 bases, and 3 bases had no gene match. The germline V gene has CDR1 MNHNS and CDR2 SASEGT. The DNA for the CDR3 is TGTGCCAGCTCGACAGGGACTGGAAACACCATATATTTT. It yields the protein CASSTGTGNTIYF.

This sequence joins TRBV7-2 and TRBJ1-6; TRBD1 might be the D (5 bases). Trimming removed 2 bases from V and 10 bases from J, with 15 bases in between. The CDR3 spans 15 residues. The germline gives CDR1 SGHTA, CDR2 FQGNSA. The chain's CDR3 is CASSLLGRVTSPLHF. DNA of the CDR3: TGTGCCAGCAGCTTATTGGGCAGGGTGACCTCACCCCTCCACTTT.

This clonotype was seen a single time. The gene calls are TRBV10-3 and TRBJ2-5; D is unresolved. Looked up from germline, CDR1 is ENHRY and CDR2 is SYGVKD. The CDR3 is 13 residues long. Trimming cost V 7 bases and J 0 bases, with 9 bases left between them. CDR3 bases: TGTGCCATCAACACAGCGTACCAAGAGACCCAGTACTTC. Amino acid sequence: CAINTAYQETQYF.

The rearrangement joins TRBV11-3 to TRBJ2-2; maybe TRBD1 (6 bases). This CDR3 has 15 residues. V was clipped by 5 bases and J by 5 bases, with 15 bases between them. CDR1 SGHNT and CDR2 YENEEA come from the germline V gene. CDR3 sequence (DNA): TGTGCCAGCAGCCCTCCGGACAGATCAACCGGGGAGCTGTTTTTT. Translating it yields CASSPPDRSTGELFF.

V is TRBV28 and J is TRBJ1-5; D is ambiguous. The V gene lost 2 bases and the J gene lost 2 bases, with 7 bases spanning the gap. Germline V gene lookup returns CDR1 MDHEN and CDR2 SYDVKM. The CDR3 covers 14 residues. As DNA, the CDR3 is TGTGCCAGCAGTTTAGTGCAGGGCAATCAGCCCCAGCATTTT. This sequence encodes CASSLVQGNQPQHF.

The rearrangement joins TRBV20-1 to TRBJ2-3; D ambiguous. This CDR3 is 14 amino acids long. Trimming stripped 3 bases from V and 0 bases from J, with 10 bases between. Germline V gives CDR1 DFQATT, CDR2 SNEGSKA (reference sequence). The CDR3 DNA reads as TGCAGTGCTAGTATAGGCCTGAGCACAGATACGCAGTATTTT. The encoded protein is CSASIGLSTDTQYF.

The chain recombines TRBV24-1 with TRBJ1-1, with 7 positions matching TRBD1. Per germline, CDR1 KGHDR and CDR2 SFDVKD. The CDR3 totals 13 residues. Unmatched junction bases numbered 7, after V lost 3 bases and J lost 10 bases. The CDR3 sequence: CATSDGAGGRAFF. The DNA of the CDR3 is TGTGCCACCAGTGATGGGGCAGGGGGGAGAGCTTTCTTT.

The chain links TRBV7-8 to TRBJ1-5; unclear D gene. This CDR3 has 14 amino acids. Trimming took 5 bases from V and 0 from J, leaving 8 bases between them. Germline values: CDR1 SGHVS, CDR2 FQNEAQ. The CDR3 loop is CASSTRDSNQPQHF. The CDR3 region has the DNA TGTGCCAGCAGCACGAGGGATAGCAATCAGCCCCAGCATTTT.

The chain links TRBV7-2 to TRBJ1-1; no definite D call. The V gene's germline CDR1 is SGHTA and CDR2 FQGNSA. With 1 base removed from V and 0 bases from J, the gap between germline ends came to 6 bases. CDR3 length: 14 residues. The CDR3 DNA reads as TGTGCCAGCAGCTTAGTTGCGGTGAACACTGAAGCTTTCTTT. Translation: CASSLVAVNTEAFF.

This clonotype was seen a few times. The rearrangement uses TRBV5-1 and TRBJ1-1; maybe TRBD1 (6 bases). This CDR3 spans 16 amino acids. Trimming took 4 bases from V and 4 from J, leaving 20 bases between them. Per the germline V gene, CDR1 is SGHRS and CDR2 is YFSETQ. This CDR3 is CASSLITGAGGTEAFF. DNA of the CDR3: TGCGCCAGCAGCCTCATCACGGGGGCGGGGGGCACTGAAGCTTTCTTT.

CDR3 in amino acids: CASSLQGTYNEQFF. CDR3 bases: TGTGCCAGCAGCTTACAGGGCACCTACAATGAGCAGTTCTTC. The chain has TRBV7-2 and TRBJ2-1; TRBD1 is a possible D gene (5 bases). The CDR3 length is 14 residues. Germline V gives CDR1 SGHTA, CDR2 FQGNSA. Trimming took off 2 bases at V and 2 bases at J, with 7 bases between the two ends. Full variable domain (missing parts from reference TRBV7-2 and TRBJ2-1): GAGVSQSPSNKVTEKGKDVELRCDPISGHTALYWYRQSLGQGLEFLIYFQGNSAPDKSGLPSDRFSAERTGGSVSTLTIQRTQQEDSAVYLCASSLQGTYNEQFFGPGTRLTVL.

V and J are TRBV7-9 and TRBJ2-1, with a tentative D call TRBD1 (5 bases). Trimming left V 3 bases short and J 8 bases short, with 17 bases between. CDR1 is SEHNR, CDR2 FQNEAQ, per germline (reference sequence). This CDR3 spans 15 amino acids. The CDR3 protein is CASSLNPAGPDEQFF. CDR3 DNA sequence: TGTGCCAGCAGCTTGAATCCGGCAGGGCCGGATGAGCAGTTCTTC.

This clonotype is labeled medium-sized. The chain has TRBV15 and TRBJ1-1; no clear D. Per germline, CDR1 LNHNV and CDR2 YYDKDF (reference sequence). This CDR3 has 14 residues. V was clipped by 0 bases and J by 7 bases, with 12 bases between them. CDR3 DNA sequence: TGTGCCACCAGCAGAGATCGTCGGGCCGATGAAGCTTTCTTT. It yields the protein CATSRDRRADEAFF.

The V and J genes are TRBV12-5 and TRBJ1-1; TRBD1 is a possible D gene (5 bases). The V end lost 5 bases, the J end lost 5 bases, and 15 bases lay between the germline ends. Looked up from germline, CDR1 is LGHNT and CDR2 is FRNRAP. The CDR3 is 14 amino acids. Written as DNA, the CDR3 is TGTGCTAGTGGTCCTCCCCGGGGGTGGACTGAAGCTTTCTTT. It is translated as CASGPPRGWTEAFF.

This clonotype was detected a few times. CDR3 sequence reads: CASRGQGGGTGELFF. The CDR3 DNA sequence: TGTGCCAGCAGGGGACAGGGAGGAGGCACCGGGGAGCTGTTTTTT. This chain connects TRBV2 to TRBJ2-2; 9 nucleotides align to TRBD1. J lost 4 bases, V lost 6 bases, and 6 bases had no gene match. This CDR3 spans 15 amino acids. Germline V gives CDR1 SNHLY, CDR2 FYNNEI.

The chain couples TRBV7-6 to TRBJ2-1; D not certain. The CDR3 is made up of 12 amino acids. Looked up from germline, CDR1 is SGHVS and CDR2 is FNYEAQ. Trimming removed 1 base from V and 7 bases from J, with 5 bases in between. The CDR3 coding sequence is TGTGCCAGCAGCTTAGTGGGTAATGAGCAGTTCTTC. Translating it yields CASSLVGNEQFF.